This T cell receptor (beta chain) was captured by sequencing in a study of CD8+CD57+ T cells in acquired aplastic anemia. Study-wide context: DNA per sorted CD4+ or CD8+ sample ranged roughly 0.17 to 27.4 ug, averaging about 3 ug.

Profiling that covered TCR beta VDJ and CDR3 relied on genomic DNA as its template. TCRdb recomputed calls from the reads with MiXCR, one row per CDR3 protein. The sample shows 200,000 to 300,000 distinct CDR3 sequences, 40% to 50% of them seen only once. Those patients picked for sequencing had displayed CD8+CD57+ cell expansion on flow cytometry. The patients, all of them, had severe acquired aplastic anemia. This CDR3 is 13 amino acids long. The germline V gene encodes CDR1 DFQATT and CDR2 SNEGSKA (reference sequence). Turning to this clonotype: With a much larger clone just one base away, this may be a read error.

This clonotype was sampled from a human donor with aplastic anemia. Sequencing used sorted CD4+, CD8+, or CD8+CD57+ T cells (not recorded which) from PBMCs. The rearrangement links TRBV20-1 to TRBJ2-7, with 7 nucleotides matching TRBD2. CDR3 nucleotide sequence: TGCGGTGCCCCGGGCGGGAGCTCCTACGAGCAGTACTTC. Translation: CGAPGGSSYEQYF.